The rows below give T cell receptor beta chains drawn from one sample of a study of T cell responses to AZD1222 COVID-19 vaccine. Some clones are missing from TCRdb's copy, which holds only in-frame ones; the method was immunoSEQ multiplex PCR. The sample consists of about 120,000 clones, roughly 87% of them appearing once. The input for sequencing was peripheral blood, taken 28 days after the second AZD1222 dose. These receptors came from an adult who received the AZD1222 COVID-19 vaccine. Both conserved end residues are part of each CDR3. D genes are given only for firm matches. For some rows the clone size is stated as once, few or many, or as a class when expanded; others skip it.

V gene	clone size	D gene	J gene	CDR3 protein	CDR3 DNA
TRBV12-3/TRBV12-4	-	-	TRBJ1-2	CASWNYGYTF	TGTGCCAGCTGGAACTATGGCTACACCTTC
TRBV28	-	-	TRBJ2-7	CASSRGSSGGLEQYF	TGTGCCAGCAGCCGTGGTTCTAGTGGGGGTCTCGAGCAGTACTTC
TRBV7-2	-	-	TRBJ1-4	CASSLGGGATNEKLFF	TGTGCCAGCAGCTTAGGTGGGGGCGCAACTAATGAAAAACTGTTTTTT
TRBV5-1	-	-	TRBJ1-5	CASSLEGDRNQPQHF	TGCGCCAGCAGCTTGGAGGGGGATCGCAATCAGCCCCAGCATTTT
TRBV7-9	few	-	TRBJ1-1	CASSLALDTEAFF	TGTGCCAGCAGCTTGGCGCTAGACACTGAAGCTTTCTTT
TRBV7-9	-	-	TRBJ1-1	CASSLLGQNTEAFF	TGTGCCAGCAGCCTCTTGGGTCAGAACACTGAAGCTTTCTTT
TRBV5-4	-	TRBD2	TRBJ2-7	CASSLSYGGAYEQYF	TGTGCCAGCAGCTTGTCCTACGGGGGGGCCTACGAGCAGTACTTC
TRBV19	-	-	TRBJ1-2	CASSPTHRDRYGYTF	TGTGCCAGTAGTCCCACCCACAGGGACCGCTATGGCTACACCTTC
TRBV18	once	-	TRBJ2-5	CASSPSAAETQYF	TGTGCCAGCTCCCCCTCCGCGGCAGAGACCCAGTACTTC
TRBV5-4	once	-	TRBJ2-2	CASSLARADTGELFF	TGTGCCAGCAGCTTGGCCAGGGCGGACACCGGGGAGCTGTTTTTT
TRBV6-5	-	TRBD1	TRBJ2-7	CAARDRNYEQYF	TGTGCCGCACGGGACAGAAACTACGAGCAGTACTTC
TRBV15	-	TRBD1	TRBJ2-7	CATSRGSSGQRVGEQYF	TGTGCCACCAGCAGAGGATCTTCGGGACAGAGGGTAGGCGAGCAGTACTTC
TRBV19	-	TRBD2	TRBJ2-3	CASIQRGAPSTDTQYF	TGTGCCAGTATCCAGCGGGGGGCCCCAAGCACAGATACGCAGTATTTT
TRBV15	-	-	TRBJ1-1	CATSRDPSRGMNTEAFF	TGTGCCACCAGCAGAGATCCCTCACGAGGGATGAACACTGAAGCTTTCTTT
TRBV5-4	-	TRBD2	TRBJ2-5	CASSQPTSGVETQYF	TGTGCCAGCAGCCAACCGACTAGCGGGGTTGAGACCCAGTACTTC
TRBV5-5	-	-	TRBJ1-1	CASSLGLRNTEAFF	TGTGCCAGCAGCTTGGGCCTACGGAACACTGAAGCTTTCTTT
TRBV4-3	-	-	TRBJ1-4	CASSQVPGTVNEKLFF	TGCGCCAGCAGCCAAGTACCCGGGACGGTGAATGAAAAACTGTTTTTT
TRBV4-2	-	TRBD1	TRBJ1-1	CASSPLPGQGTNTEAFF	TGTGCCAGCAGCCCGCTCCCGGGACAGGGAACTAACACTGAAGCTTTCTTT
TRBV18	-	-	TRBJ1-2	CASSRDTNYGYTF	TGTGCCAGCTCCCGGGACACTAACTATGGCTACACCTTC
TRBV19	-	TRBD1	TRBJ1-5	CASSSDRVTSQPQHF	TGTGCCAGTAGTTCCGACAGGGTCACAAGTCAGCCCCAGCATTTT
TRBV11-1	-	TRBD1	TRBJ1-2	CASSLRTGVGYTF	TGTGCCAGCAGCTTAAGGACAGGGGTCGGCTACACCTTC
TRBV6-1	-	TRBD1	TRBJ1-5	CAGAGQTNQPQHF	TGTGCCGGCGCGGGACAGACCAATCAGCCCCAGCATTTT
TRBV6-6	-	-	TRBJ1-4	CASSRKGPRVTNEKLFF	TGTGCCAGCAGCCGAAAAGGACCGCGAGTAACTAATGAAAAACTGTTTTTT
TRBV28	-	-	TRBJ1-2	CASREGRYGYTF	TGTGCCAGCAGGGAGGGTCGCTATGGCTACACCTTC
TRBV7-3	-	-	TRBJ2-2	CASSLTGNTGELFF	TGTGCCAGCAGCTTAACGGGGAACACCGGGGAGCTGTTTTTT
TRBV28	-	-	TRBJ1-5	CASSLRGSVGALAQHF	TGTGCCAGCAGTTTAAGGGGGTCGGTTGGGGCGCTGGCCCAGCATTTT
TRBV18	-	-	TRBJ1-4	CASSIQGTTNEKLFF	TGTGCCAGCTCAATACAGGGTACAACTAATGAAAAACTGTTTTTT
TRBV29-1	-	-	TRBJ1-6	CSVKTGTEALHF	TGCAGCGTTAAAACAGGGACGGAGGCCCTCCACTTT
TRBV7-9	-	-	TRBJ2-1	CASSPLDWLGEQFF	TGTGCCAGCAGCCCCCTGGACTGGCTCGGTGAGCAGTTCTTC
TRBV5-1	-	-	TRBJ2-1	CASTLSGSSYNEQFF	TGCGCCAGCACCTTATCAGGGAGCTCCTACAATGAGCAGTTCTTC
TRBV3-1/TRBV3-2	-	-	TRBJ2-3	CASSQAASTDMQYF	TGTGCCAGCAGCCAAGCGGCTAGCACAGATATGCAGTATTTT
TRBV7-9	-	TRBD1	TRBJ1-2	CASSLARGQNYGYTF	TGTGCCAGCAGCTTAGCGAGGGGGCAGAACTATGGCTACACCTTC
TRBV10-3	-	TRBD1	TRBJ2-3	CATRHGTGFTDTQYF	TGTGCCACACGTCACGGGACAGGGTTTACAGATACGCAGTATTTT
TRBV5-4	-	TRBD2	TRBJ2-5	CASSSGTSGGNSGTQYF	TGTGCCAGCAGCTCGGGGACTAGCGGGGGGAATTCGGGGACCCAGTACTTC
TRBV7-2	-	-	TRBJ2-1	CASSPLPGTSNEQFF	TGTGCCAGCAGCCCTCTCCCCGGGACCAGCAATGAGCAGTTCTTC
TRBV19	-	-	TRBJ1-2	CASKPLGGSFVDYGYTF	TGTGCCAGTAAGCCATTGGGGGGCTCATTCGTTGACTATGGCTACACCTTC
TRBV5-4	-	-	TRBJ1-1	CASSLPGLMNTEAFF	TGTGCCAGCAGCTTGCCAGGGCTGATGAACACTGAAGCTTTCTTT
TRBV6-2/TRBV6-3	-	-	TRBJ2-5	CASSLIMETQYF	TGTGCCAGCAGCCTTATAATGGAGACCCAGTACTTC
TRBV11-1	-	TRBD1	TRBJ2-1	CASSLVYRGGEQFF	TGTGCCAGCAGCTTAGTGTACAGGGGTGGAGAGCAGTTCTTC
TRBV6-5	-	-	TRBJ2-3	CASRRTDTQYF	TGTGCCAGCCGTCGCACAGATACGCAGTATTTT
TRBV19	-	-	TRBJ1-1	CASSMGGGTGEAFF	TGTGCCAGTAGTATGGGTGGAGGGACGGGAGAAGCTTTCTTT
TRBV5-1	-	-	TRBJ1-1	CASSSSYSGVNTEAFF	TGCGCCAGCAGCTCGTCTTATTCAGGGGTGAACACTGAAGCTTTCTTT
TRBV5-1	-	TRBD1	TRBJ1-5	CASSLGQGGQPQHF	TGCGCCAGCAGCTTGGGACAGGGGGGACAGCCCCAGCATTTT
TRBV12-3/TRBV12-4	few	-	TRBJ2-3	CASSLGGPDTQYF	TGTGCCAGCAGTTTGGGCGGGCCAGATACGCAGTATTTT
TRBV25-1	once	-	TRBJ1-4	CASSVRDSNEKLFF	TGTGCCAGCAGTGTCCGCGACAGTAATGAAAAACTGTTTTTT
TRBV28	-	-	TRBJ2-6	CASSFVGLEASGANVLTF	TGTGCCAGCAGTTTTGTAGGGTTGGAGGCGTCTGGGGCCAACGTCCTGACTTTC
TRBV6-1	-	-	TRBJ1-5	CASSELRGDQPQHF	TGTGCCAGCAGTGAATTGAGGGGTGATCAGCCCCAGCATTTT
TRBV7-2	-	-	TRBJ2-1	CASSFDTLSSYNEQFF	TGTGCCAGCAGCTTTGACACCCTGAGCTCCTACAATGAGCAGTTCTTC
TRBV30	-	TRBD1	TRBJ1-5	CAWSVRLGGGDGNQPQHF	TGTGCCTGGAGTGTACGGTTAGGAGGGGGCGATGGCAATCAGCCCCAGCATTTT
TRBV3-1/TRBV3-2	few	TRBD1	TRBJ1-6	CASSPGGLGNSPLHF	TGTGCCAGCAGCCCAGGGGGATTGGGTAATTCACCCCTCCACTTT
TRBV4-2	-	TRBD1	TRBJ1-1	CASSQDLSTGLERNTEAFF	TGTGCCAGCAGCCAAGATCTTTCGACAGGGCTGGAGCGGAACACTGAAGCTTTCTTT
TRBV18	-	-	TRBJ1-4	CASSPGGIEKLFF	TGTGCCAGCTCCCCGGGCGGTATTGAAAAACTGTTTTTT